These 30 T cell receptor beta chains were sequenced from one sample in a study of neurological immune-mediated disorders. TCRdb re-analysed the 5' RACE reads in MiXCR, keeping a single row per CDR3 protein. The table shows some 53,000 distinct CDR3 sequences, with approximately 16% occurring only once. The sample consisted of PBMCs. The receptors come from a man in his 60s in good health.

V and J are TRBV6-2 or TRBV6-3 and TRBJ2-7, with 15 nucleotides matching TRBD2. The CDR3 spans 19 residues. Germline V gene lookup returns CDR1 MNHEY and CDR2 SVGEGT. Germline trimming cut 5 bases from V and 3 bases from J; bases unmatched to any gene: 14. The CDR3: CASSPTRTSGRAVRYEQYF. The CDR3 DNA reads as TGTGCCAGCAGTCCAACAAGGACTAGCGGGAGGGCCGTTCGCTACGAGCAGTACTTC.

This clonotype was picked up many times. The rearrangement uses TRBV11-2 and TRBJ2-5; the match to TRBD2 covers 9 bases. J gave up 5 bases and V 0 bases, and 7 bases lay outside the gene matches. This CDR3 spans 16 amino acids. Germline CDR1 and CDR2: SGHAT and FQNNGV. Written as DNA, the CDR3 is TGTGCCAGCAGCTTAGAGGCGGGAGGGCCGATTGAGACCCAGTACTTC. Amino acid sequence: CASSLEAGGPIETQYF.

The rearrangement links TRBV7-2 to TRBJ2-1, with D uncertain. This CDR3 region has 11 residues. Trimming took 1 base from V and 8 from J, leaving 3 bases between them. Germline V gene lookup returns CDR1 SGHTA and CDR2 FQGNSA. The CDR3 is CASSLVYEQFF. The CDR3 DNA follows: TGTGCCAGCAGCTTAGTTTATGAGCAGTTCTTC. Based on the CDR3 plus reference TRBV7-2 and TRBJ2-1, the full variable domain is GAGVSQSPSNKVTEKGKDVELRCDPISGHTALYWYRQSLGQGLEFLIYFQGNSAPDKSGLPSDRFSAERTGGSVSTLTIQRTQQEDSAVYLCASSLVYEQFFGPGTRLTVL.

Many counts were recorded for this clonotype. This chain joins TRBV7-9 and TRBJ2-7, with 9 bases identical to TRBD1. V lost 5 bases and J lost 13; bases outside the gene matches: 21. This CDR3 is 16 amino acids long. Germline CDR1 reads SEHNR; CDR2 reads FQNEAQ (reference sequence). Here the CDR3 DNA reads TGTGCCAGCAGCCACAACCCGGGACAGGGAATGACTCAGGTTTACTTC. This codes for CASSHNPGQGMTQVYF.

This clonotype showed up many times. The CDR3 reads CSARVTRQGELFF. CDR3 in DNA: TGCAGTGCTAGAGTTACACGGCAAGGGGAGCTGTTTTTT. This chain uses TRBV20-1 with TRBJ2-2; D is unresolved. V was shortened by 1 base and J by 8 bases, with 11 bases between the two germline ends. From germline, CDR1 is DFQATT and CDR2 SNEGSKA (reference sequence). The CDR3 extends over 13 amino acids.

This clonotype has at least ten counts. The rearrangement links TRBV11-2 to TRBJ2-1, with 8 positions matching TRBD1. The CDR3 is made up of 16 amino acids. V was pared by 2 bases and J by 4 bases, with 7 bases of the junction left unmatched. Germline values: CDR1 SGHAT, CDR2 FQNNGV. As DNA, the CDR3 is TGTGCCAGCAGCTTACTCGGCAGGGGGCCTTACAATGAGCAGTTCTTC. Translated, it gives CASSLLGRGPYNEQFF.

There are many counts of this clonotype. The DNA for the CDR3 is TGTGCCAGCAGTTTCCATCTTGGACAGAGTAATGAAAAACTGTTTTTT. It translates to CASSFHLGQSNEKLFF. The chain has TRBV12-3 or TRBV12-4 and TRBJ1-4; maybe TRBD1 (6 bases). V was shortened by 3 bases and J by 4 bases, with 15 bases between the two germline ends. The CDR3 has 16 residues.

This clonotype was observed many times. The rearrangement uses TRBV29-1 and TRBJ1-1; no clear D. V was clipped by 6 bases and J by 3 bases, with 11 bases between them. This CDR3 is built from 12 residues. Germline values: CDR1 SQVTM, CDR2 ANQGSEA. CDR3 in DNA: TGCAGCGTATTCGGGAGTTACACTGAAGCTTTCTTT. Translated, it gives CSVFGSYTEAFF.

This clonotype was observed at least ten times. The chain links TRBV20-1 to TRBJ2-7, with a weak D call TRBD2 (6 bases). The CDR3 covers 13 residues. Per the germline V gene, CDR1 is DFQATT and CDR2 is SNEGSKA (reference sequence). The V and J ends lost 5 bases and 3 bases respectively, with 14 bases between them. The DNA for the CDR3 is TGCAGTGCTCCCGGGACGGAGGGCTACGAGCAGTACTTC. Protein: CSAPGTEGYEQYF.

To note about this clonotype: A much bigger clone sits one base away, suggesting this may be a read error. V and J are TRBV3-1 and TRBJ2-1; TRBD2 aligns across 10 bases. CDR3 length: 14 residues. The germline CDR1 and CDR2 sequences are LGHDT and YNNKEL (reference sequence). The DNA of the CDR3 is TGTGCCAGCTCTGTACTAGCGGGACACAATGAGCAGATCTTC. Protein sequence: CASSVLAGHNEQIF.

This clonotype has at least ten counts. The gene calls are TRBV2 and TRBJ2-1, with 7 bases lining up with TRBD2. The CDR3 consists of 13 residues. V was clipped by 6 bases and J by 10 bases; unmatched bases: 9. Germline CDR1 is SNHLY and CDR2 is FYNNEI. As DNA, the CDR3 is TGTGCCAGCAGCCTAGCTAGCGGTGGGGAGCAGTTCTTC. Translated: CASSLASGGEQFF.

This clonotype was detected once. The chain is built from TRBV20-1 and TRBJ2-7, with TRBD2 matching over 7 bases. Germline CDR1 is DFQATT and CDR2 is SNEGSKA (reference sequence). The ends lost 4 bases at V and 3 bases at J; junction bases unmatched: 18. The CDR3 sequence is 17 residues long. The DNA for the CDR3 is TGCAGTGCTACAAGTTGGGTAGCGGGTGGCCGGGACTACGAGCAGTACTTC. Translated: CSATSWVAGGRDYEQYF.

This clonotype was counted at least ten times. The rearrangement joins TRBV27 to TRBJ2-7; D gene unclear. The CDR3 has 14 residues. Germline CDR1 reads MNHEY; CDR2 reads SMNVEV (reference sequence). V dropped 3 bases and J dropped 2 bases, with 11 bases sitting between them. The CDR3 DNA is TGTGCCAGCAGTTTTCGGCGAAAGACCTACGAGCAGTACTTC. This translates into CASSFRRKTYEQYF.

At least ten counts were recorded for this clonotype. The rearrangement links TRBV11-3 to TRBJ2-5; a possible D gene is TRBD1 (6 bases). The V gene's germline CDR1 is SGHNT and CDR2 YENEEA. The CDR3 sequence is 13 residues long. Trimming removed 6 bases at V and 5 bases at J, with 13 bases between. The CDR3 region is CASSVDSLETQYF. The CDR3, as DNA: TGTGCCAGCAGTGTGGACAGCCTCGAGACCCAGTACTTC.

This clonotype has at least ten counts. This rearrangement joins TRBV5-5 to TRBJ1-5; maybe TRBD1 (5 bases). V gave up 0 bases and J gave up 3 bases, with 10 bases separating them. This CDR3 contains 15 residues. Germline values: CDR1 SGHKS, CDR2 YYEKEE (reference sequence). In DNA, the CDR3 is TGTGCCAGCAGCTTGGAACAGGCCAACAATCAGCCCCAGCATTTT. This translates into CASSLEQANNQPQHF.

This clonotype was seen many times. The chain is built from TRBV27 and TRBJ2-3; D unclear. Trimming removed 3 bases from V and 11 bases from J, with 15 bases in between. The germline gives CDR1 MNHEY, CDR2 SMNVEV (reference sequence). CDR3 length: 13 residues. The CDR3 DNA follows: TGTGCCAGCAGTTTGGTGGCTCGCGAGAGGCAGTATTTT. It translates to CASSLVARERQYF.

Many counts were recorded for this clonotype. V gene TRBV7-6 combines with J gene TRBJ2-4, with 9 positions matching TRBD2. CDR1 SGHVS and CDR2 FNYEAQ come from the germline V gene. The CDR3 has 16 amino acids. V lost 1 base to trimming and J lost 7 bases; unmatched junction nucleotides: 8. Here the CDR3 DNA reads TGTGCCAGCAGCTTAGGCGGCGGGAGGGCCTTGAACATTCAGTACTTC. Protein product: CASSLGGGRALNIQYF.

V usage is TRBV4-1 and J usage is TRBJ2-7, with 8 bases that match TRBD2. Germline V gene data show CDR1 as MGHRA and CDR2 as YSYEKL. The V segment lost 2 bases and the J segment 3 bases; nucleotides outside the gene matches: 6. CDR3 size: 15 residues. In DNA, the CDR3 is TGCGCCAGCAGCCAACCTACTAGCGGACTCTACGAGCAGTACTTC. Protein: CASSQPTSGLYEQYF.

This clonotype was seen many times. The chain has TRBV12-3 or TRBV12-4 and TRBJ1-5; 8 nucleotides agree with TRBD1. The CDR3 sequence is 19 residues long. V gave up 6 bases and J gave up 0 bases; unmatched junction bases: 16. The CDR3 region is CASSPETGAPFYSNQPQHF. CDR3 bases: TGTGCCAGCAGCCCAGAGACAGGGGCTCCTTTTTATAGCAATCAGCCCCAGCATTTT.

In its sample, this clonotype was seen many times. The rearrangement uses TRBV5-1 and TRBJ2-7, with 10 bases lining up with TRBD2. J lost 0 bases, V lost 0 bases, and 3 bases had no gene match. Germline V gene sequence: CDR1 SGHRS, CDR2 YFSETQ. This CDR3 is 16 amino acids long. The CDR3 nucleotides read TGCGCCAGCAGCTTGGAACTAGCGGGATTCTCCTACGAGCAGTACTTC. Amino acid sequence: CASSLELAGFSYEQYF.

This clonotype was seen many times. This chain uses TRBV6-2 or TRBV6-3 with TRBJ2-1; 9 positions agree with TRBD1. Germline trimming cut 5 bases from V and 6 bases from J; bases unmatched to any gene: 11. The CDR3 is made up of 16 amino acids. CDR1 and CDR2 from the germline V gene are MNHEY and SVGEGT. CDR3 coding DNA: TGTGCCAGCAGTAATTCCCAACAGGGGGCCGGCAATGAGCAGTTCTTC. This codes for CASSNSQQGAGNEQFF.

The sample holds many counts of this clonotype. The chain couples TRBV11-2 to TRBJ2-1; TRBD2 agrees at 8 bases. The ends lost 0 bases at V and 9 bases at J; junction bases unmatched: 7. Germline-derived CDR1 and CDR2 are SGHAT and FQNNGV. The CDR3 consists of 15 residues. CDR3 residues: CASSLEGLGTGEQFF. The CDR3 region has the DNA TGTGCCAGCAGCTTAGAGGGACTAGGAACCGGTGAGCAGTTCTTC.

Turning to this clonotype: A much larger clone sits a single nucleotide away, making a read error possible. CDR3 bases: TGCGCCAGCAGCCCCTCAGGGAATACTGAATCTTTCTTT. Its translation: CASSPSGNTESFF. The rearrangement uses TRBV5-1 and TRBJ1-1, with D possibly matching TRBD1 (5 bases). CDR3 length equals 13 residues. The germline CDR1 and CDR2 sequences are SGHRS and YFSETQ.

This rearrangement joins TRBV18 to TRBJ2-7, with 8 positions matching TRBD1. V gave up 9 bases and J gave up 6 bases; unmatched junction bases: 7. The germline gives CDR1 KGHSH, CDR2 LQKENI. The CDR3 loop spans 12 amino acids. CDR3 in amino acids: CASGQGKGEQYF. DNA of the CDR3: TGTGCCAGTGGACAGGGAAAAGGCGAGCAGTACTTC.

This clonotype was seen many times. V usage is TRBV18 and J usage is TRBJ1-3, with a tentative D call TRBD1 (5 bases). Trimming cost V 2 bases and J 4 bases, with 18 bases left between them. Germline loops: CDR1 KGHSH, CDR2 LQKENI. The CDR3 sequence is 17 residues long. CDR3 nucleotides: TGTGCCAGCTCACCAACCGGGACCCCACTCTCCGGAAACACCATATATTTT. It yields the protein CASSPTGTPLSGNTIYF. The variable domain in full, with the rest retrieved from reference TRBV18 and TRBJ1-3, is NAGVMQNPRHLVRRRGQEARLRCSPMKGHSHVYWYRQLPEEGLKFMVYLQKENIIDESGMPKERFSAEFPKEGPSILRIQQVVRGDSAAYFCASSPTGTPLSGNTIYFGEGSWLTVV.

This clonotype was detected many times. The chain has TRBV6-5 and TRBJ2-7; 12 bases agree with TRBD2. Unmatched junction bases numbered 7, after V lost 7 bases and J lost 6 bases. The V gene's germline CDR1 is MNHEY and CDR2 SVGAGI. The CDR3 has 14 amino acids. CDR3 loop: CASTQPGLAGEQYF. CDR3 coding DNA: TGTGCCAGCACCCAACCGGGACTAGCGGGCGAGCAGTACTTC.

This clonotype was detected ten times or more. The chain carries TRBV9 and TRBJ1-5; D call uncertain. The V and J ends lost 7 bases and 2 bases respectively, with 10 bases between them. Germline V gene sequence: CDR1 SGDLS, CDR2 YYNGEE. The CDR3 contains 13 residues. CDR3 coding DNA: TGTGCCAGCGAGGTGGAAGGCAATCAGCCCCAGCATTTT. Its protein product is CASEVEGNQPQHF.

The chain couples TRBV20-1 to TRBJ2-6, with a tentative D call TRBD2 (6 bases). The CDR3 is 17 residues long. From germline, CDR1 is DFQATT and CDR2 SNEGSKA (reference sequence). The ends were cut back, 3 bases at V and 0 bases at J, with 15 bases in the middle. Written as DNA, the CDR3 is TGCAGTGCTAGTAGTTTGCGGGAAAGCTCTGGGGCCAACGTCCTGACTTTC. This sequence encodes CSASSLRESSGANVLTF.

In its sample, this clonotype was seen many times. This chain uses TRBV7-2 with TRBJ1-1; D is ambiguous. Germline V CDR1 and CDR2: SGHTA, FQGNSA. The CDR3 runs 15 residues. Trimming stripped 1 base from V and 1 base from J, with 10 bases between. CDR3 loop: CASSLVGRANTEAFF. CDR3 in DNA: TGTGCCAGCAGCTTAGTAGGGAGAGCGAACACTGAAGCTTTCTTT. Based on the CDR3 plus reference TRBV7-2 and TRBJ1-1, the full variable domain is GAGVSQSPSNKVTEKGKDVELRCDPISGHTALYWYRQSLGQGLEFLIYFQGNSAPDKSGLPSDRFSAERTGGSVSTLTIQRTQQEDSAVYLCASSLVGRANTEAFFGQGTRLTVV.

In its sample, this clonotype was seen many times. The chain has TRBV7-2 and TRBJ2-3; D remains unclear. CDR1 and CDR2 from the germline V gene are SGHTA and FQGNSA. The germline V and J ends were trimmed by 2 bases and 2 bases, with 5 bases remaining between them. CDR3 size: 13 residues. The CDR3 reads CASSLSVTDTQYF. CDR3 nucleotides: TGTGCCAGCAGCTTATCGGTCACAGATACGCAGTATTTT. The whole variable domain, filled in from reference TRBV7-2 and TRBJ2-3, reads GAGVSQSPSNKVTEKGKDVELRCDPISGHTALYWYRQSLGQGLEFLIYFQGNSAPDKSGLPSDRFSAERTGGSVSTLTIQRTQQEDSAVYLCASSLSVTDTQYFGPGTRLTVL.